These 5 T cell receptor beta chains came from one sample sequenced in a study of blood T cell repertoires in COVID-19. The protocol was immunoSEQ multiplex PCR, while the TCRdb copy is restricted to in-frame clones and leaves out a portion. The sample gives about 190,000 clones, approximately 90% of which show up once; about 4.5% is in the top ten. The sequenced sample consisted of peripheral blood. These receptor sequences come from a human donor in a cohort sampled during active COVID-19.

The chain carries TRBV6-5 and TRBJ2-7; TRBD2 matches at 9 bases. CDR1 and CDR2 (germline): MNHEY, SVGAGI. The V gene end was trimmed by 5 bases and the J gene end by 0 bases; junction bases not matched to a gene: 2. This CDR3 spans 14 amino acids. CDR3 protein: CASSISGSSYEQYF. The DNA of the CDR3 is TGTGCCAGCAGTATTAGCGGGAGCTCCTACGAGCAGTACTTC.

To note about this clone: The sample carries other DNA sequences with the same CDR3. V and J are TRBV5-1 and TRBJ1-1; the D is unclear. Germline CDR1 SGHRS, CDR2 YFSETQ. The CDR3 sequence is 14 residues long. Between the trimmed V and J ends, which lost 2 bases and 0 bases, there was a span of 8 bases. CDR3 nucleotide sequence: TGCGCCAGCAGCTTTGCAGGCTTGAACACTGAAGCTTTCTTT. Its translation is CASSFAGLNTEAFF.

This clone has a single count. The CDR3 sequence: CATKLAGTPHEQFF. The CDR3, as DNA: TGTGCCACTAAACTAGCGGGAACCCCCCATGAGCAGTTCTTC. This rearrangement joins TRBV28 to TRBJ2-1; 10 nucleotides match TRBD2. This CDR3 spans 14 amino acids. J was trimmed by 8 bases and V by 10 bases; bases with no gene match: 11. Looked up from germline, CDR1 is MDHEN and CDR2 is SYDVKM. The entire variable domain, with the rest obtained from reference TRBV28 and TRBJ2-1, is as follows: DVKVTQSSRYLVKRTGEKVFLECVQDMDHENMFWYRQDPGLGLRLIYFSYDVKMKEKGDIPEGYSVSREKKERFSLILESASTNQTSMYLCATKLAGTPHEQFFGPGTRLTVL.

V usage is TRBV12-3 or TRBV12-4 and J usage is TRBJ1-2, with D perhaps TRBD1 (5 bases). The V and J ends lost 6 bases and 4 bases respectively, with 12 bases between them. This CDR3 spans 13 amino acids. The CDR3 region has the DNA TGTGCCAGCAGCCAGGGCGGCACCTATGGCTACACCTTC. Protein sequence: CASSQGGTYGYTF.

V usage is TRBV20-1 and J usage is TRBJ2-1, with D possibly matching TRBD2 (6 bases). The CDR3 is made up of 11 amino acids. V gave up 6 bases and J gave up 7 bases, with 10 bases separating them. In germline, CDR1 is DFQATT, CDR2 SNEGSKA (reference sequence). CDR3 sequence (DNA): TGCAGTGCCTCCCGGGGGAATGAGCAGTTCTTC. It yields the protein CSASRGNEQFF.